The sequence of this T cell receptor beta chain was determined in a study of CD4 T cells in relation to SARS-CoV-2 and coronaviruses. CDR1 KGHDR and CDR2 SFDVKD come from the germline V gene. The length of the CDR3 is 15 residues. With 4 bases clipped from V and 7 bases from J, the junction kept 8 bases outside the gene matches. Before the COVID-19 pandemic, during about 2011-2019, CD4+ T cells were taken from unexposed donors. The table came from immunoSEQ multiplex PCR; TCRdb's copy has only in-frame clones and leaves some out. Of more than 50,000 clones in the sample, about nine tenths were seen once.

What was sequenced was memory CD4+ T cells from PBMCs. J is TRBJ2-2 and V is TRBV24-1; 7 bases line up with TRBD2. This TCR was sampled from a human donor in good health. CDR3 protein: CATSESTSARGELFF. CDR3 bases: TGTGCCACCAGTGAGAGCACTAGCGCCCGCGGGGAGCTGTTTTTT.